What follows are 3 T cell receptor beta chains derived from one specimen sequenced in a study of cytomegalovirus exposure and HLA in healthy donors. The study ran its PCR with 60 Vbeta and 13 Jbeta primers. Data came from immunoSEQ multiplex PCR; TCRdb stores just in-frame clones and leaves some out. Among 100,000 or so clones listed, roughly 78% were seen once. Sequenced sample: PBMCs. These receptors all come from a man in his thirties or forties in good health and CMV-seronegative.

The chain uses TRBV9 and TRBJ1-6; D is unresolved. Between the trimmed V and J ends, which lost 4 bases and 1 base, there was a span of 18 bases. Germline V gene sequence: CDR1 SGDLS, CDR2 YYNGEE. The CDR3 extends over 18 amino acids. CDR3 bases: TGTGCCAGCAGCCCCACCCGGGCTCCGGGGTCCTATAATTCACCCCTCCACTTT. Its protein product is CASSPTRAPGSYNSPLHF.

The rearrangement links TRBV7-2 to TRBJ1-1; D gene ambiguous. The length of the CDR3 is 12 residues. In germline, CDR1 is SGHTA, CDR2 FQGNSA. The V end lost 2 bases, the J end lost 4 bases, and 5 bases lay between the germline ends. The CDR3 is CASSLTSTEAFF. The CDR3 DNA sequence: TGTGCCAGCAGCTTAACGAGCACTGAAGCTTTCTTT.

The chain uses TRBV7-3 and TRBJ1-2, with TRBD1 matching over 7 bases. V dropped 5 bases and J dropped 5; count of bases not matched to a gene: 5. This CDR3 comprises 13 residues. The germline CDR1 and CDR2 sequences are SGHTA and FQGTGA. CDR3 DNA sequence: TGTGCCAGCAGCCCGGGACAGCCGTATGGCTACACCTTC. It translates to CASSPGQPYGYTF.